Described below is a single T cell receptor (beta chain) sequence and its context. The protocol was immunoSEQ multiplex PCR, while the TCRdb copy is restricted to in-frame clones and leaves out a portion. The sample shows 100,000 to 150,000 clones, approximately 84% of them seen only once. The data derive from a study of identifying expanded T cells in peripheral blood. Germline V lookup: CDR1 KGHSH, CDR2 LQKENI. The CDR3 spans 14 residues. Trimming stripped 3 bases from V and 7 bases from J, with 16 bases between. No infections or other immune events were documented during collection. This chain links TRBV18 with TRBJ2-7; D gene ambiguous. The sequence came from a person between 18 and 75 years old in good health. The sequenced sample was blood. Here the CDR3 DNA reads TGTGCCAGCTCACCCGTGACTCCCCCCGGTGAGCAGTACTTC. It specifies CASSPVTPPGEQYF.